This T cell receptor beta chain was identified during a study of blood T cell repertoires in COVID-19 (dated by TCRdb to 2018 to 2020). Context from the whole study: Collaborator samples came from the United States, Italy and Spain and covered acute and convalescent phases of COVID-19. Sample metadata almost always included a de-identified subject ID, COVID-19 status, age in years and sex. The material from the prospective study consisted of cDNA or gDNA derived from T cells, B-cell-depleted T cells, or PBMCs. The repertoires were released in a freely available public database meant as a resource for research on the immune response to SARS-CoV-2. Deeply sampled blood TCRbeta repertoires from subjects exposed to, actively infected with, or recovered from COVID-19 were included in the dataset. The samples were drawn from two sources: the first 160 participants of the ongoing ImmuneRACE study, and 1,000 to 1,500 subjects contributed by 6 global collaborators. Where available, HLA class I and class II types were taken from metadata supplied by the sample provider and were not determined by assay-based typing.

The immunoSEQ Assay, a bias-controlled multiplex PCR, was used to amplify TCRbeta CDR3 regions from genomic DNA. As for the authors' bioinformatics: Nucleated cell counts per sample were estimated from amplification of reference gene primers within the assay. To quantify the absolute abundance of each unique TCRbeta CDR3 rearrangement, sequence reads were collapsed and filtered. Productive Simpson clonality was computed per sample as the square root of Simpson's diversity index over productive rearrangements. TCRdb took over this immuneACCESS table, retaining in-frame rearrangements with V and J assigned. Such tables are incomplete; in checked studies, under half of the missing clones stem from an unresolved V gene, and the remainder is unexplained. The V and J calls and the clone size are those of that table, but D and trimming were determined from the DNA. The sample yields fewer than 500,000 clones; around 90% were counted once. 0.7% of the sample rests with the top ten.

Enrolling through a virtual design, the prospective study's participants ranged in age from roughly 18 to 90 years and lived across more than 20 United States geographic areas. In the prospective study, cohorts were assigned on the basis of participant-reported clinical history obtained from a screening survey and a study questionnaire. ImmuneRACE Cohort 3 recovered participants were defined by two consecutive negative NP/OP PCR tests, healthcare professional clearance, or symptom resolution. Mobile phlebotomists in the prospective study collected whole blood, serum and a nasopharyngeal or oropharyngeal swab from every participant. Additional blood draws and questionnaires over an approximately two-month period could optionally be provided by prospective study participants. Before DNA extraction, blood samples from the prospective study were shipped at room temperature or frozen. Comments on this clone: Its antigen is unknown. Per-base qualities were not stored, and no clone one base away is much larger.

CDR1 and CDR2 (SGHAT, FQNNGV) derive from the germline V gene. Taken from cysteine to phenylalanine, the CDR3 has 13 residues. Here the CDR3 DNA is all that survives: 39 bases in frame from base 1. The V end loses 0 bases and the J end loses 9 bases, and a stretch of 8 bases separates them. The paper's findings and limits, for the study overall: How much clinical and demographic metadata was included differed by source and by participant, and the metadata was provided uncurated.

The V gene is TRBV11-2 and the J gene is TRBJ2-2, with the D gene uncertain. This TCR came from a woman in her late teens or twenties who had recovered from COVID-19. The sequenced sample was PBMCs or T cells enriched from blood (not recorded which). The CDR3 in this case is CASSLEEARELFF. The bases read TGTGCCAGCAGCTTAGAAGAGGCCCGGGAGCTGTTTTTT.